A selection of T cell receptor beta chains follows, all from one sample in a study of T cell responses to AZD1222 COVID-19 vaccine. Measured with immunoSEQ multiplex PCR; TCRdb has only the in-frame clones, and not every one. The sample lists about 120,000 clones; less than 90% were seen once. Sequenced material: peripheral blood, taken on day 0 of AZD1222 vaccination. Every receptor here comes from an adult in good health. Each CDR3 is given with its conserved first and last residue. The D gene is left open where the match is weak. The size entry is marked missing in some rows and otherwise reads once, few, many or a size class.

d_gene: NA; v_gene: TRBV14; j_gene: TRBJ2-7; len: 14; abundance: NA; CDR3nt: TGTGCCAGCAGCCAAGGGGGATTCACCTACGAGCAGTACTTC; CDR3aa: CASSQGGFTYEQYF
d_gene: NA; v_gene: TRBV28; j_gene: TRBJ2-7; len: 14; abundance: NA; CDR3nt: TGTGCCAGCAGTTCCGGGCACACTCCTTACGAGCAGTACTTC; CDR3aa: CASSSGHTPYEQYF
d_gene: NA; v_gene: TRBV18; j_gene: TRBJ1-2; len: 14; abundance: NA; CDR3nt: TGTGCCAGCTCACCCAACAGGGAGAACTATGGCTACACCTTC; CDR3aa: CASSPNRENYGYTF
d_gene: NA; v_gene: TRBV25-1; j_gene: TRBJ1-1; len: 14; abundance: NA; CDR3nt: TGTGCCAGCAGTGATCAGGGAGGGTACACTGAAGCTTTCTTT; CDR3aa: CASSDQGGYTEAFF
d_gene: NA; v_gene: TRBV11-3; j_gene: TRBJ1-6; len: 15; abundance: NA; CDR3nt: TGTGCCAGCAGCCCCCGGGACGGGGAGAATTCACCCCTCCACTTT; CDR3aa: CASSPRDGENSPLHF
d_gene: NA; v_gene: TRBV11-3; j_gene: TRBJ1-6; len: 13; abundance: once; CDR3nt: TGTGCCAGCAGCCGGGGACTGGACTCACCCCTCCACTTT; CDR3aa: CASSRGLDSPLHF
d_gene: NA; v_gene: TRBV6-5; j_gene: TRBJ1-6; len: 12; abundance: NA; CDR3nt: TGTGCCAGCAGTTATTCAGTCTCACCCCTCCACTTT; CDR3aa: CASSYSVSPLHF
d_gene: NA; v_gene: TRBV9; j_gene: TRBJ2-5; len: 16; abundance: NA; CDR3nt: TGTGCCAGCAGCCTCCGAGAGGGGCTATACCAAGAGACCCAGTACTTC; CDR3aa: CASSLREGLYQETQYF
d_gene: NA; v_gene: TRBV2; j_gene: TRBJ2-4; len: 15; abundance: NA; CDR3nt: TGTGCCAGCAGATACACAACCCTAGCCAAAAACATTCAGTACTTC; CDR3aa: CASRYTTLAKNIQYF
d_gene: NA; v_gene: TRBV15; j_gene: TRBJ1-1; len: 15; abundance: NA; CDR3nt: TGTGCCACCAGCAGAGAGGAGGGCTGGACCACTGAAGCTTTCTTT; CDR3aa: CATSREEGWTTEAFF